Listed here is a single T cell receptor beta chain. What it binds is unknown. These data originate in a study of shared clonotypes between healthy human individuals. Using immunoSEQ multiplex PCR, the repertoire was profiled, and TCRdb retains in-frame clones only, with some absent. Here the sample spans 2 million to 2.5 million clones, 95% being singletons. In the CD4+ fraction, cells were divided into CD45RA+ naive and CD45RA-negative memory subsets. Study-wide results and limits: In contrast to clonotypes shared by all four donors, non-shared clonotypes had lower generation probabilities.

The germline CDR1 and CDR2 sequences are LGHNA and YSLEER. The CDR3 loop spans 13 amino acids. Trimming took off 5 bases at V and 4 bases at J, with 11 bases between the two ends. The sequence was obtained from a young man in good health. The chain employs TRBV4-3 and TRBJ1-1; unclear D gene. The source material was naive CD4+ T cells sorted from blood. Stated subset: CD45RA+ positively selected. CDR3 loop: CASSTLWSTEAFF. CDR3 DNA: TGCGCCAGCAGCACCTTGTGGAGCACTGAAGCTTTCTTT.